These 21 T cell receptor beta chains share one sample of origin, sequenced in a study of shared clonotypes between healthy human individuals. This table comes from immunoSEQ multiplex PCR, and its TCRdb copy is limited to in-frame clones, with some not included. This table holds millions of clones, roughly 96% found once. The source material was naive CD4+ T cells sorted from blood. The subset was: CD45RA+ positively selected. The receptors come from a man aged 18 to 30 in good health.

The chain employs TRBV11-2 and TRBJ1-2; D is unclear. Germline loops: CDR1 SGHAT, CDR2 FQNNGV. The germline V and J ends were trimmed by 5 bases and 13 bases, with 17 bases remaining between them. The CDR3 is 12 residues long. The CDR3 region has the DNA TGTGCCAGCAGCCCGAAGGCGGGATCCAGCACCTTC. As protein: CASSPKAGSSTF.

This CDR3 reads CASSSYREPTEAFF. In nucleotides, the CDR3 is TGTGCCAGCAGTTCTTATAGGGAGCCCACTGAAGCTTTCTTT. V and J are TRBV28 and TRBJ1-1; no clear D. CDR3 length: 14 residues. V shed 4 bases and J shed 4 bases, with 13 bases lying between them. Per germline, CDR1 MDHEN and CDR2 SYDVKM. The full variable domain, in which reference TRBV28 and TRBJ1-1 provide the parts outside the CDR3, is DVKVTQSSRYLVKRTGEKVFLECVQDMDHENMFWYRQDPGLGLRLIYFSYDVKMKEKGDIPEGYSVSREKKERFSLILESASTNQTSMYLCASSSYREPTEAFFGQGTRLTVV.

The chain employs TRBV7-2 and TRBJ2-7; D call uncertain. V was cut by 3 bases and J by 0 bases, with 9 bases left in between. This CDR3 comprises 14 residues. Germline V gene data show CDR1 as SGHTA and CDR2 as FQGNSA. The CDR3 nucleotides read TGTGCCAGCAGCTTGACGAAAGGCTCCTACGAGCAGTACTTC. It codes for CASSLTKGSYEQYF. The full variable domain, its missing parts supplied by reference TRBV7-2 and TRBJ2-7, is GAGVSQSPSNKVTEKGKDVELRCDPISGHTALYWYRQSLGQGLEFLIYFQGNSAPDKSGLPSDRFSAERTGGSVSTLTIQRTQQEDSAVYLCASSLTKGSYEQYFGPGTRLTVT.

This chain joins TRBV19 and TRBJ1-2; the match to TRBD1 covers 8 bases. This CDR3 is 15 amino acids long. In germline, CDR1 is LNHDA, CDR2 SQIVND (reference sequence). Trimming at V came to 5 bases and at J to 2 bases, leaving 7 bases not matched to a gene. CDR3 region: CASSPRQGRNYGYTF. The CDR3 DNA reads TGTGCCAGTAGTCCACGACAGGGGAGGAACTATGGCTACACCTTC.

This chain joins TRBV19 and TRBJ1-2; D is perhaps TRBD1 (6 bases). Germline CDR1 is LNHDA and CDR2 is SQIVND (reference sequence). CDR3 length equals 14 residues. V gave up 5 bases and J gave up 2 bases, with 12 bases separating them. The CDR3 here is CASSSNRENYGYTF. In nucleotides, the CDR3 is TGTGCCAGTAGTTCCAACAGGGAAAACTATGGCTACACCTTC.

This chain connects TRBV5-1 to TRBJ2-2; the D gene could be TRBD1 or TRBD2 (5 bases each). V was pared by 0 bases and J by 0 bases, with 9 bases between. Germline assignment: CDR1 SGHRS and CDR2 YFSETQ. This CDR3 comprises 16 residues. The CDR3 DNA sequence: TGCGCCAGCAGCTTGGGTTCGGGGCCGAACACCGGGGAGCTGTTTTTT. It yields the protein CASSLGSGPNTGELFF. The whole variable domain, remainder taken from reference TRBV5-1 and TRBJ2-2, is KAGVTQTPRYLIKTRGQQVTLSCSPISGHRSVSWYQQTPGQGLQFLFEYFSETQRNKGNFPGRFSGRQFSNSRSEMNVSTLELGDSALYLCASSLGSGPNTGELFFGEGSRLTVL.

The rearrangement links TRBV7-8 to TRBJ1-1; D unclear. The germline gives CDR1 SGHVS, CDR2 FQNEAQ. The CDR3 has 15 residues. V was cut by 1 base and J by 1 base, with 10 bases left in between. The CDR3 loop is CASSLVTGSNTEAFF. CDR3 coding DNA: TGTGCCAGCAGCTTAGTTACGGGATCGAACACTGAAGCTTTCTTT. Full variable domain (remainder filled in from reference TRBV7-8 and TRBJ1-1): GAGVSQSPRYKVAKRGQDVALRCDPISGHVSLFWYQQALGQGPEFLTYFQNEAQLDKSGLPSDRFFAERPEGSVSTLKIQRTQQEDSAVYLCASSLVTGSNTEAFFGQGTRLTVV.

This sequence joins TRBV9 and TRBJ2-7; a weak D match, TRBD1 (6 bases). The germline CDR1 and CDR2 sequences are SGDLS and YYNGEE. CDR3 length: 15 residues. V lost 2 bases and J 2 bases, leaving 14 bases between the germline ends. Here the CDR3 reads CASSVTPGATYEQYF. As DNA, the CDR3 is TGTGCCAGCAGCGTCACGCCAGGGGCCACCTACGAGCAGTACTTC.

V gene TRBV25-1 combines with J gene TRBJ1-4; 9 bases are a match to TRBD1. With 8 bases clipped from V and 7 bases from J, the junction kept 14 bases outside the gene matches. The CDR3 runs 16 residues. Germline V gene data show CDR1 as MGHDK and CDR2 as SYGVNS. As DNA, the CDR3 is TGTGCCAGCGGACCGGGACAGGGCTTAATGGGTGAAAAACTGTTTTTT. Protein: CASGPGQGLMGEKLFF.

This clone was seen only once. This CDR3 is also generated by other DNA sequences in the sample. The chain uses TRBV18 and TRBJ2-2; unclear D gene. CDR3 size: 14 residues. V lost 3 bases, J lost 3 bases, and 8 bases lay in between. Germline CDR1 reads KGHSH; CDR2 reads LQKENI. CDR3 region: CASSPPADTGELFF. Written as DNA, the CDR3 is TGTGCCAGCTCACCTCCGGCAGACACCGGGGAGCTGTTTTTT.

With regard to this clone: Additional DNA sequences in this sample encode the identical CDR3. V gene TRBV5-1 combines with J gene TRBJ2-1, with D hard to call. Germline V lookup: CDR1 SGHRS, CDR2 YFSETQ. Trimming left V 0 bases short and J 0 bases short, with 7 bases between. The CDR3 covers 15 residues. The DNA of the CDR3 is TGCGCCAGCAGCTTGGCCTTGAGCTCCTACAATGAGCAGTTCTTC. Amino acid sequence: CASSLALSSYNEQFF. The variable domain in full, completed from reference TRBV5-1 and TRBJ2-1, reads KAGVTQTPRYLIKTRGQQVTLSCSPISGHRSVSWYQQTPGQGLQFLFEYFSETQRNKGNFPGRFSGRQFSNSRSEMNVSTLELGDSALYLCASSLALSSYNEQFFGPGTRLTVL.

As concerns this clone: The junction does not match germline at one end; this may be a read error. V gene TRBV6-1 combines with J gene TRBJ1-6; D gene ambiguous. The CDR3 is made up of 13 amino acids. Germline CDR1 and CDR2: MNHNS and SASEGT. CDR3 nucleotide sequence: TGTGCCAGCAGTGAACCATATAATTCGCCCCTCCACTTT. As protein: CASSEPYNSPLHF.

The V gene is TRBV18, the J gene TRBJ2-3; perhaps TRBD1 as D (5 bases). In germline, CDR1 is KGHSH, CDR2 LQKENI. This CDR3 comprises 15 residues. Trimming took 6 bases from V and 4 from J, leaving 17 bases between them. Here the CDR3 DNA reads TGTGCCAGCTCGTCGCAGGGTCCAGGTGCAGATACGCAGTATTTT. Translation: CASSSQGPGADTQYF.

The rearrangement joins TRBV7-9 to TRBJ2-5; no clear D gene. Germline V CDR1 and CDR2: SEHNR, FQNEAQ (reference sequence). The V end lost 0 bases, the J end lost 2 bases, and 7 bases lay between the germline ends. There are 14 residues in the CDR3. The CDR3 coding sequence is TGTGCCAGCAGCTTAGCGAGGACGCAAGAGACCCAGTACTTC. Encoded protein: CASSLARTQETQYF.

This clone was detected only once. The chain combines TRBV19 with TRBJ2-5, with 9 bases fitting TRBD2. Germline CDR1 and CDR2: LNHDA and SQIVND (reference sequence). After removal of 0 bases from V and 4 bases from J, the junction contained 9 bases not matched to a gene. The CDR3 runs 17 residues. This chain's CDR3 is CASSIEKGGGASETQYF. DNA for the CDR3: TGTGCCAGTAGTATAGAGAAGGGCGGGGGGGCGTCAGAGACCCAGTACTTC.

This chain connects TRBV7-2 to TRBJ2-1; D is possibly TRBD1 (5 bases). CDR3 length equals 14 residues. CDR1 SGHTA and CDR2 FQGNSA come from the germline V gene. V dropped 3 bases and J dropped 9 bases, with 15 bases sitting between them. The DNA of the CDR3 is TGTGCCAGCAGCTTGGCCCAGGGATATGGTGAGCAGTTCTTC. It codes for CASSLAQGYGEQFF.

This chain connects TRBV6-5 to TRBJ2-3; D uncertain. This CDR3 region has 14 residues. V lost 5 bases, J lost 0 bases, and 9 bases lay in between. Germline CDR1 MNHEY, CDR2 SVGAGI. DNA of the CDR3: TGTGCCAGCAGTCGCCGAGGTAGCACAGATACGCAGTATTTT. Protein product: CASSRRGSTDTQYF.

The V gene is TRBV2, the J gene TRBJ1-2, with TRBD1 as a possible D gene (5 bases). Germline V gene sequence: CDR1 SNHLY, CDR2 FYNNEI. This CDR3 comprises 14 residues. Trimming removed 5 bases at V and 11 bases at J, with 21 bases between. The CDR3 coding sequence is TGTGCCAGCAGTTATATCCGGGACGGAGAAGGGTACACCTTC. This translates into CASSYIRDGEGYTF.

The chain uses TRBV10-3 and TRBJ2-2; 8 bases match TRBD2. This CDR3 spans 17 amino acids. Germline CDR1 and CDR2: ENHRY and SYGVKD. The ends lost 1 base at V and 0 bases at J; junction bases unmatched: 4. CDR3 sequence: CAISEFFSGANTGELFF. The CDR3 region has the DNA TGTGCCATCAGTGAGTTTTTTAGCGGGGCGAACACCGGGGAGCTGTTTTTT.

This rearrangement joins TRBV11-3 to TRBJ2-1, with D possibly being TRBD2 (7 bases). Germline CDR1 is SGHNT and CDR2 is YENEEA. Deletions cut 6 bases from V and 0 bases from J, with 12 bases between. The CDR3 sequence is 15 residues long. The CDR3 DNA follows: TGTGCCAGCAGGGCGGGGGCCGGCTCCTACAATGAGCAGTTCTTC. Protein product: CASRAGAGSYNEQFF.

In DNA, the CDR3 is TGCGCCAGCCAGGGGGTAAAAGATTCACCCCTCCACTTT. The encoded protein is CASQGVKDSPLHF. The chain recombines TRBV10-1 with TRBJ1-6; 7 nucleotides align to TRBD1. CDR3 length: 13 amino acids. CDR1 is WNHNN, CDR2 SYGVQD, per germline (reference sequence). Trimming at V came to 8 bases and at J to 8 bases, leaving 6 bases not matched to a gene.